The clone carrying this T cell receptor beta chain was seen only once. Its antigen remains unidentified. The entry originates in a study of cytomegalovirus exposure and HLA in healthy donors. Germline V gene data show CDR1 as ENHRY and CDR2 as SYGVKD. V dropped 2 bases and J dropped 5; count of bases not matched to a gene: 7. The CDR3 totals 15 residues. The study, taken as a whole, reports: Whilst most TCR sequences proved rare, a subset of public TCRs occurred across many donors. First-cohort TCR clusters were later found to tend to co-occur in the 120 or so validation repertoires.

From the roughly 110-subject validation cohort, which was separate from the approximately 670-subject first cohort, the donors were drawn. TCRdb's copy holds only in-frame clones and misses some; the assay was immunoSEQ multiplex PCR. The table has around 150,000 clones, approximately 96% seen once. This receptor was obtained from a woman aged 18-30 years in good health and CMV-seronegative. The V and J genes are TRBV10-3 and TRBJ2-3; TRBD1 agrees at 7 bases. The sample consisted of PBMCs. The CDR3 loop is CAISEMRGRGDTQYF. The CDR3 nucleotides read TGTGCCATCAGTGAGATGAGGGGGCGAGGAGATACGCAGTATTTT.